These 4 T cell receptor beta chains share one sample of origin, sequenced in a study of shared clonotypes between healthy human individuals. Some clones are missing from TCRdb's copy, which holds only in-frame ones; the method was immunoSEQ multiplex PCR. The sample consists of about 2.3 million clones, about nine tenths of them appearing once. Sequencing was done on a sample of naive CD4+ T cells from PBMCs. The sample's subset: CD45RA+ positively selected. The receptors stem from a man between 18 and 35 years old in good health. Some clones in this sample may be carry-over from other donors' samples.

V and J are TRBV28 and TRBJ1-3, with 7 bases aligning to TRBD1. Germline V lookup: CDR1 MDHEN, CDR2 SYDVKM. With V trimmed by 5 bases and J by 0 bases, 7 bases remained unmatched. This CDR3 has 16 amino acids. DNA for the CDR3: TGTGCCAGCAGTACCCCGGGACAGTCCTCTGGAAACACCATATATTTT. Translating gives CASSTPGQSSGNTIYF.

This chain uses TRBV14 with TRBJ2-3, with 7 bases aligning to TRBD2. The germline CDR1 and CDR2 sequences are SGHDN and FVKESK. Losses at the gene ends were 6 bases for V and 3 bases for J; bases not matched to a gene: 9. The CDR3 is made up of 15 amino acids. CDR3 sequence reads: CASSLLGGRTDTQYF. Written as DNA, the CDR3 is TGTGCCAGCAGTCTTTTGGGCGGGAGAACAGATACGCAGTATTTT.

The rearrangement uses TRBV21-1 and TRBJ2-7; TRBD2, the D gene given by the table, was not confirmed from the DNA. TRBV21-1 is a documented pseudogene. There are 12 residues in the CDR3. The DNA for the CDR3 is TGTGCCAAACAGGGTAGCGGGACCGAGCAGTACTTC. Encoded protein: CAKQGSGTEQYF.

The chain employs TRBV11-2 and TRBJ1-3; tentative D call: TRBD1 (6 bases). CDR3 size: 17 residues. Germline CDR1 and CDR2: SGHAT and FQNNGV. V was clipped by 5 bases and J by 0 bases, with 17 bases between them. The chain's CDR3 is CASSIGRRGGSGNTIYF. The CDR3 DNA reads TGTGCCAGCAGCATAGGACGCCGAGGGGGCTCTGGAAACACCATATATTTT.